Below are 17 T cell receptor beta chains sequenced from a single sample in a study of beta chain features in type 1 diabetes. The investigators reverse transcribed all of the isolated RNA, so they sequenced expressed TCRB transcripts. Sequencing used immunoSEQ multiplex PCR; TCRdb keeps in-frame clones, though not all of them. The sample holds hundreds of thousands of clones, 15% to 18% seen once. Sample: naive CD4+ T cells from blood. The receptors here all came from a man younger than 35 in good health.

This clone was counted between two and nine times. CDR3 in DNA: TGTGCCAGCAGCCAAGTGGCAGGGGGCCCTTTGGGCACTGAAGCTTTCTTT. Its translation: CASSQVAGGPLGTEAFF. The rearrangement links TRBV4-2 to TRBJ1-1; 8 bases are a match to TRBD1. J gave up 4 bases and V 1 base, and 11 bases lay outside the gene matches. Germline V gene sequence: CDR1 LGHNA, CDR2 YNFKEQ. The CDR3 has 17 residues.

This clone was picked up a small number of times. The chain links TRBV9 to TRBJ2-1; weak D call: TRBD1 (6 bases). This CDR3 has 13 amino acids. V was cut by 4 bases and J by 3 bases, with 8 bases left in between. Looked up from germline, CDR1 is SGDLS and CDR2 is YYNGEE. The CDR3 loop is CASSTGIYNEQFF. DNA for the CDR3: TGTGCCAGCAGCACAGGGATCTACAATGAGCAGTTCTTC.

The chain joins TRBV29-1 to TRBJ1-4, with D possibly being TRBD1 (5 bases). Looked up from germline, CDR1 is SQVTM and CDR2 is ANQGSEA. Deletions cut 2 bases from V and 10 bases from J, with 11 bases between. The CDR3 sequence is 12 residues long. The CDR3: CSVEPAGGKLFF. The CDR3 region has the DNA TGCAGCGTTGAACCAGCGGGGGGAAAACTGTTTTTT.

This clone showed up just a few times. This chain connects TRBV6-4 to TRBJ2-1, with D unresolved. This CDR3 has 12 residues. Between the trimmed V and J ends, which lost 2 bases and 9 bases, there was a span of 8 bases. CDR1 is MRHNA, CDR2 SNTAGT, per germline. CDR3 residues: CASSDPWGEQFF. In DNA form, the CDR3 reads TGTGCCAGCAGTGACCCCTGGGGTGAGCAGTTCTTC.

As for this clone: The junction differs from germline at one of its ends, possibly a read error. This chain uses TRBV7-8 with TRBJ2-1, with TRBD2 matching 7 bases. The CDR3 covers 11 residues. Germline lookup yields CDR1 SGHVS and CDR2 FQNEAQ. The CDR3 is CASSPDRREVF. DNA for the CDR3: TGTGCCAGCAGCCCTGACAGACGGGAGGTCTTC.

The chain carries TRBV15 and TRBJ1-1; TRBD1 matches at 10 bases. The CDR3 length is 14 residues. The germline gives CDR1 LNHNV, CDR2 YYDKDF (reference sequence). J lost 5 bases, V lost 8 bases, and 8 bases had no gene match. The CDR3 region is CATQDRGRGTEAFF. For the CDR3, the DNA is TGTGCCACCCAAGACAGGGGGCGTGGGACTGAAGCTTTCTTT.

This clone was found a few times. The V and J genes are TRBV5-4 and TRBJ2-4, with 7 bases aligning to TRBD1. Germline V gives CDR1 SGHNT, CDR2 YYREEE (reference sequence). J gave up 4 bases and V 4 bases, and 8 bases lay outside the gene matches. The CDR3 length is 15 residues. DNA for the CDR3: TGTGCCAGCAGCGCCCCCCGGGACAGTAAAAACATTCAGTACTTC. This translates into CASSAPRDSKNIQYF. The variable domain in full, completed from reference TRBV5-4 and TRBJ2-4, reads ETGVTQSPTHLIKTRGQQVTLRCSSQSGHNTVSWYQQALGQGPQFIFQYYREEENGRGNFPPRFSGLQFPNYSSELNVNALELDDSALYLCASSAPRDSKNIQYFGAGTRLSVL.

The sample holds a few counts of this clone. Here the CDR3 DNA reads TGTGCCAGCAGTGGAAACTTGAACACTGAAGCTTTCTTT. Protein: CASSGNLNTEAFF. The rearrangement joins TRBV25-1 to TRBJ1-1; D uncertain. The length of the CDR3 is 13 residues. With 4 bases removed from V and 0 bases from J, the gap between germline ends came to 6 bases. Per the germline V gene, CDR1 is MGHDK and CDR2 is SYGVNS.

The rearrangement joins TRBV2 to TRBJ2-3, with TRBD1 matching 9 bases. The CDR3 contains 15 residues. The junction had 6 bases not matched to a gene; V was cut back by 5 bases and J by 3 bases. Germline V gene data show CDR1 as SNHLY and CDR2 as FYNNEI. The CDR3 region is CASSLGQGRTDTQYF. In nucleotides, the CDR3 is TGTGCCAGCAGTTTGGGACAGGGAAGAACAGATACGCAGTATTTT.

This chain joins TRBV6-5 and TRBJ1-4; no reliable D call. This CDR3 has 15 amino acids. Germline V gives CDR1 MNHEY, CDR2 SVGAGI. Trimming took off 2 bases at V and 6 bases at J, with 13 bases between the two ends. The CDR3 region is CASSYGFQRDEKLFF. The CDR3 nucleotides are TGTGCCAGCAGTTACGGGTTCCAGCGGGATGAAAAACTGTTTTTT.

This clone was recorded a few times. The CDR3, as DNA: TGTGCCAGCAGCGTAGGAGGGGGGGCCTTGTTCTATGGCTACACCTTC. It is translated as CASSVGGGALFYGYTF. V is TRBV9 and J is TRBJ1-2; D possibly corresponds to TRBD1 (6 bases). This CDR3 has 16 residues. Looked up from germline, CDR1 is SGDLS and CDR2 is YYNGEE. Trimming left V 0 bases short and J 4 bases short, with 16 bases between.

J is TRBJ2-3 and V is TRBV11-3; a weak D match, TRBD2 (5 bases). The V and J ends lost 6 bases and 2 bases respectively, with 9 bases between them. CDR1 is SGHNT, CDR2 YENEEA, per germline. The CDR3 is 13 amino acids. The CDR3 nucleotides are TGTGCCAGCAGTGGAGGTTCCACAGATACGCAGTATTTT. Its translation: CASSGGSTDTQYF.

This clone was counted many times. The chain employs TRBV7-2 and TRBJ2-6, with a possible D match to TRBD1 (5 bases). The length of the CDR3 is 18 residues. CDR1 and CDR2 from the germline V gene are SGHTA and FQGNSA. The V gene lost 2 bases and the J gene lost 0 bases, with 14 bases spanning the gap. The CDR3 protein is CASSLRQGLFSGANVLTF. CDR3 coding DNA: TGTGCCAGCAGCTTACGGCAGGGTCTTTTCTCTGGGGCCAACGTCCTGACTTTC. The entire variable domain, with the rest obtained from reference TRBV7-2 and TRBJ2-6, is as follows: GAGVSQSPSNKVTEKGKDVELRCDPISGHTALYWYRQSLGQGLEFLIYFQGNSAPDKSGLPSDRFSAERTGGSVSTLTIQRTQQEDSAVYLCASSLRQGLFSGANVLTFGAGSRLTVL.

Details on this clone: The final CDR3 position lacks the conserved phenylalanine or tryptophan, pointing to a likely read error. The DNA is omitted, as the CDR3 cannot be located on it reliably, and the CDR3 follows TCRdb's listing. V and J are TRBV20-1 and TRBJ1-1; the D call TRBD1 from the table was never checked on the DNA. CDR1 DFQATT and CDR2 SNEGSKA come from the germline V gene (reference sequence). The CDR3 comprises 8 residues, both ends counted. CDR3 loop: CSAMDRPL.

CDR3 sequence reads: CASSLPQGTGELFF. Written as DNA, the CDR3 is TGTGCCAGCAGCTTGCCGCAGGGTACCGGGGAGCTGTTTTTT. J is TRBJ2-2 and V is TRBV5-4, with a weak D call TRBD1 (5 bases). Looked up from germline, CDR1 is SGHNT and CDR2 is YYREEE (reference sequence). Trimming removed 1 base from V and 5 bases from J, with 9 bases in between. The CDR3 loop spans 14 amino acids.

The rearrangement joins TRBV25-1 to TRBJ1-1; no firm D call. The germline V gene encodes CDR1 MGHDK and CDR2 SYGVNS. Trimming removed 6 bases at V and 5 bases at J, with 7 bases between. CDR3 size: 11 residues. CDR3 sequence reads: CASRGGTEAFF. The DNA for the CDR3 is TGTGCCAGCAGAGGAGGAACTGAAGCTTTCTTT.

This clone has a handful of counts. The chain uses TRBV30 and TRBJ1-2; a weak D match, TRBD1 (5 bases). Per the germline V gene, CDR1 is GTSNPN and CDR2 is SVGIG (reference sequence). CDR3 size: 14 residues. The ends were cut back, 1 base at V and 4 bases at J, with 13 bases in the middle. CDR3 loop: CAWSGERGLYGYTF. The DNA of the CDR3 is TGTGCCTGGAGTGGGGAGAGGGGACTCTATGGCTACACCTTC.